The 27 T cell receptor beta chains below all came from one sample that was sequenced in a study of T cells after posttransplantation cyclophosphamide. Profiled with immunoSEQ multiplex PCR; TCRdb holds only in-frame clones, not every one. Of tens of thousands of clones listed, almost 75% were seen once; the top ten hold more than 0.55%. The source material was memory CD4+ T cells sorted from PBMCs. These receptors were taken from a woman between 55 and 75 years old in good health, CMV-negative, and a related stem cell transplant donor.

The chain employs TRBV18 and TRBJ1-1; the match to TRBD1 covers 8 bases. The CDR3 contains 14 residues. The germline V gene has CDR1 KGHSH and CDR2 LQKENI. The V and J ends lost 3 bases and 5 bases, in that order; junction bases with no gene match: 5. The DNA of the CDR3 is TGTGCCAGCTCACCGACAGGGGAGAAGACTGAAGCTTTCTTT. Its translation: CASSPTGEKTEAFF.

The chain joins TRBV7-9 to TRBJ2-5; 8 nucleotides agree with TRBD2. The CDR3 has 14 amino acids. Germline lookup yields CDR1 SEHNR and CDR2 FQNEAQ (reference sequence). Germline trimming cut 0 bases from V and 4 bases from J; bases unmatched to any gene: 1. The CDR3 DNA is TGTGCCAGCAGCTTAGCGGCGGGAGGAGAGACCCAGTACTTC. The encoded protein is CASSLAAGGETQYF.

The J gene is TRBJ2-2, the V gene TRBV5-1, with D perhaps matching TRBD2 (6 bases). In germline, CDR1 is SGHRS, CDR2 YFSETQ. V was shortened by 9 bases and J by 1 base, with 13 bases between the two germline ends. The CDR3 spans 14 residues. The CDR3 protein is CATTGTVNTGELFF. The CDR3 DNA reads TGCGCCACTACCGGGACTGTGAACACCGGGGAGCTGTTTTTT.

This chain links TRBV2 with TRBJ2-7; D unclear. The CDR3 runs to 12 residues. Trimming removed 4 bases from V and 11 bases from J, with 15 bases in between. The V gene's germline CDR1 is SNHLY and CDR2 FYNNEI. The CDR3 DNA follows: TGTGCCAGCAGTGTTATGATCGCCCGGGAGTACTTC. This sequence encodes CASSVMIAREYF.

This clone has just one count. This chain joins TRBV5-1 and TRBJ2-7; 7 bases match TRBD1. CDR3 length equals 19 residues. V dropped 1 base and J dropped 5; count of bases not matched to a gene: 21. The germline gives CDR1 SGHRS, CDR2 YFSETQ. The CDR3 reads CASSLRRQGPSRGSDEQYF. The DNA for the CDR3 is TGCGCCAGCAGCTTGAGGAGACAGGGCCCGTCGAGAGGGTCGGACGAGCAGTACTTC.

This clone has a single count. V gene TRBV7-3 combines with J gene TRBJ2-6, with 7 positions matching TRBD2. This CDR3 comprises 17 residues. The ends lost 2 bases at V and 0 bases at J; junction bases unmatched: 4. Germline loops: CDR1 SGHTA, CDR2 FQGTGA. The CDR3 is CASSLAGATSGANVLTF. The DNA of the CDR3 is TGTGCCAGCAGCTTAGCGGGAGCGACCTCTGGGGCCAACGTCCTGACTTTC.

This chain connects TRBV27 to TRBJ2-7; 9 bases fit TRBD2. The CDR3 extends over 18 amino acids. Germline CDR1 and CDR2: MNHEY and SMNVEV (reference sequence). The V segment lost 5 bases and the J segment 4 bases; nucleotides outside the gene matches: 18. CDR3 sequence reads: CASSGRTSAPGELYEQYF. CDR3 bases: TGTGCCAGCAGTGGGAGGACTAGCGCCCCAGGGGAACTTTACGAGCAGTACTTC.

This chain joins TRBV28 and TRBJ2-1; 8 nucleotides line up with TRBD1. This CDR3 has 14 amino acids. Germline V lookup: CDR1 MDHEN, CDR2 SYDVKM. The trim removed 6 bases at V and 4 bases at J, leaving 5 bases unmatched. CDR3 region: CASREDREYNEQFF. CDR3 bases: TGTGCCAGCAGGGAGGACAGGGAATACAATGAGCAGTTCTTC.

In this sample, this clone turned up a few times. The chain combines TRBV6-5 with TRBJ2-2, with unresolved D. Deletions cut 6 bases from V and 6 bases from J, with 8 bases between. The CDR3 spans 12 residues. Germline V lookup: CDR1 MNHEY, CDR2 SVGAGI. CDR3 sequence reads: CASSHQAGELFF. The DNA of the CDR3 is TGTGCCAGCAGCCATCAGGCCGGGGAGCTGTTTTTT.

The CDR3 DNA follows: TGTGCCAGCAGCTGGGACAGGGAAGATACGCAGTATTTT. It codes for CASSWDREDTQYF. The rearrangement links TRBV5-8 to TRBJ2-3; TRBD1 aligns across 9 bases. J gave up 5 bases and V 3 bases, and 1 base lay outside the gene matches. This CDR3 comprises 13 residues. Germline CDR1 reads SGHTS; CDR2 reads YDEGEE.

This clone was seen once. The J gene is TRBJ2-1, the V gene TRBV7-2; TRBD2 matches at 11 bases. V lost 7 bases and J lost 8; bases outside the gene matches: 10. The germline V gene has CDR1 SGHTA and CDR2 FQGNSA. The CDR3 has 15 residues. The CDR3 sequence is CASKTNSGRGYEQFF. CDR3 DNA sequence: TGTGCCAGCAAAACCAATAGCGGGAGGGGGTATGAGCAGTTCTTC.

This clone was counted a few times. DNA of the CDR3: TGTGCCAGCAGCTCCCCGGGACAGGACCTTTCCTACGAGCAGTACTTC. This codes for CASSSPGQDLSYEQYF. This chain uses TRBV5-6 with TRBJ2-7, with TRBD1 matching 8 bases. This CDR3 has 16 residues. V shed 3 bases and J 1 base; nucleotides not matched to a gene: 9. Germline-derived CDR1 and CDR2 are SGHDT and YYEEEE. Complete variable domain (other parts from reference TRBV5-6 and TRBJ2-7): DAGVTQSPTHLIKTRGQQVTLRCSPKSGHDTVSWYQQALGQGPQFIFQYYEEEERQRGNFPDRFSGHQFPNYSSELNVNALLLGDSALYLCASSSPGQDLSYEQYFGPGTRLTVT.

The chain combines TRBV2 with TRBJ1-6, with D perhaps matching TRBD1 (6 bases). Germline lookup yields CDR1 SNHLY and CDR2 FYNNEI. The CDR3 totals 18 residues. The V end was cut by 7 bases, the J end by 7 bases, with 26 bases between. In DNA, the CDR3 is TGTGCCAGCATGGATCGCATGTTCAGGGGCTTCCTCAATTCACCCCTCCACTTT. It encodes CASMDRMFRGFLNSPLHF. Based on the CDR3 plus reference TRBV2 and TRBJ1-6, the full variable domain is EPEVTQTPSHQVTQMGQEVILRCVPISNHLYFYWYRQILGQKVEFLVSFYNNEISEKSEIFDDQFSVERPDGSNFTLKIRSTKLEDSAMYFCASMDRMFRGFLNSPLHFGNGTRLTVT.

The chain combines TRBV4-1 with TRBJ2-7; D unclear. This CDR3 has 14 residues. V gave up 0 bases and J gave up 2 bases, with 8 bases separating them. Germline CDR1 MGHRA, CDR2 YSYEKL. Written as DNA, the CDR3 is TGCGCCAGCAGCCAAGATCGAGCCACCTACGAGCAGTACTTC. This codes for CASSQDRATYEQYF.

This clone was detected a few times. The chain recombines TRBV28 with TRBJ2-7; 7 bases fit TRBD1. V lost 8 bases and J lost 5; bases outside the gene matches: 15. The CDR3 covers 15 residues. CDR1 is MDHEN and CDR2 is SYDVKM in the germline V gene. The CDR3 DNA reads TGTGCCAGCCTTCCCCCACAGGGGTTGATCCACGAGCAGTACTTC. It encodes CASLPPQGLIHEQYF.

This rearrangement joins TRBV2 to TRBJ1-5, with TRBD1 matching 7 bases. Per germline, CDR1 SNHLY and CDR2 FYNNEI. This CDR3 is built from 14 residues. V shed 3 bases, J shed 6 bases, and the junction held 5 bases outside the gene matches. The CDR3 loop reads CASSDRDSSQPQHF. The CDR3 coding sequence is TGTGCCAGCAGTGACAGGGACAGTAGTCAGCCCCAGCATTTT. Variable domain in full (rest from reference TRBV2 and TRBJ1-5): EPEVTQTPSHQVTQMGQEVILRCVPISNHLYFYWYRQILGQKVEFLVSFYNNEISEKSEIFDDQFSVERPDGSNFTLKIRSTKLEDSAMYFCASSDRDSSQPQHFGDGTRLSIL.

The gene calls are TRBV5-4 and TRBJ2-5; 11 bases fit TRBD2. The length of the CDR3 is 14 residues. V lost 4 bases, J lost 4 bases, and 3 bases stayed unmatched. Germline CDR1 SGHNT, CDR2 YYREEE (reference sequence). The CDR3 here is CASSILAGGETQYF. The CDR3 bases are TGTGCCAGCAGCATTCTAGCGGGGGGAGAGACCCAGTACTTC.

The rearrangement joins TRBV19 to TRBJ2-7; 13 bases line up with TRBD2. V shed 8 bases and J 2 bases; nucleotides not matched to a gene: 3. The CDR3 loop spans 14 amino acids. The germline V gene encodes CDR1 LNHDA and CDR2 SQIVND (reference sequence). This CDR3 reads CASRTSGGTYEQYF. CDR3 DNA sequence: TGTGCCAGTCGGACTAGCGGGGGAACCTACGAGCAGTACTTC.

The chain carries TRBV9 and TRBJ2-3; TRBD2 matches at 10 bases. V lost 1 base to trimming and J lost 0 bases; unmatched junction nucleotides: 5. CDR3 length equals 17 residues. Per germline, CDR1 SGDLS and CDR2 YYNGEE. The CDR3 DNA reads TGTGCCAGCAGCGTAACCGCTAGCGGGAGTAGCACAGATACGCAGTATTTT. This encodes CASSVTASGSSTDTQYF.

This clone was seen a few times. The chain recombines TRBV5-6 with TRBJ2-5; tentatively, D is TRBD1 (5 bases). Trimming pared 1 base from V and 4 bases from J, leaving 8 bases between. The CDR3 has 13 residues. CDR1 is SGHDT and CDR2 is YYEEEE in the germline V gene. The CDR3 sequence is CASSLRTGETQYF. The DNA for the CDR3 is TGTGCCAGCAGCTTGAGAACAGGAGAGACCCAGTACTTC.

The chain links TRBV6-6 to TRBJ2-7; 10 bases are a match to TRBD1. The germline CDR1 and CDR2 sequences are MNHNY and SVGAGI (reference sequence). This CDR3 region has 15 residues. The V segment lost 2 bases and the J segment 1 base; nucleotides outside the gene matches: 2. The CDR3 region has the DNA TGTGCCAGCAGTTACGGGGGACAGGGGTCCTACGAGCAGTACTTC. It codes for CASSYGGQGSYEQYF.

The genes are TRBV7-8 and TRBJ2-1, with 8 bases lining up with TRBD2. The CDR3 contains 18 residues. The V gene end was trimmed by 4 bases and the J gene end by 1 base; junction bases not matched to a gene: 12. From germline, CDR1 is SGHVS and CDR2 FQNEAQ. The DNA for the CDR3 is TGTGCCAGCAGCTCCCAGGGGTCTCGGGGGGGGTCCTACAATGAGCAGTTCTTC. It codes for CASSSQGSRGGSYNEQFF.

The chain joins TRBV7-9 to TRBJ2-7; 7 bases agree with TRBD2. The CDR3 has 13 residues. Trimming removed 6 bases from V and 2 bases from J; junction bases left unmatched: 4. Germline assignment: CDR1 SEHNR and CDR2 FQNEAQ (reference sequence). The CDR3 region has the DNA TGTGCCAGCAGTTCCGGGACTACCTACGAGCAGTACTTC. Amino acids: CASSSGTTYEQYF.

The gene calls are TRBV10-3 and TRBJ2-1; 9 bases match TRBD1. CDR1 and CDR2 from the germline V gene are ENHRY and SYGVKD. V lost 4 bases to trimming and J lost 5 bases; unmatched junction nucleotides: 6. The CDR3 contains 15 residues. The CDR3 region is CAISATGGMDNEQFF. The CDR3 DNA is TGTGCCATCAGTGCGACAGGGGGAATGGACAATGAGCAGTTCTTC.

Only a few counts were recorded for this clone. V and J are TRBV10-3 and TRBJ2-7; D possibly corresponds to TRBD1 (6 bases). The ends were cut back, 0 bases at V and 6 bases at J, with 9 bases in the middle. Germline CDR1 is ENHRY and CDR2 is SYGVKD. The CDR3 runs 13 residues. CDR3 in amino acids: CAISESMGAEQYF. CDR3 nucleotide sequence: TGTGCCATCAGTGAGTCGATGGGGGCCGAGCAGTACTTC.

The rearrangement joins TRBV6-5 to TRBJ1-1, with D possibly matching TRBD1 (6 bases). Germline values: CDR1 MNHEY, CDR2 SVGAGI. V was pared by 7 bases and J by 6 bases, with 18 bases between. The CDR3 runs 14 residues. CDR3 sequence: CASTSQGSFPEAFF. The CDR3, as DNA: TGTGCCAGCACCTCACAGGGAAGCTTTCCTGAAGCTTTCTTT.

In its sample, this clone was seen a few times. This chain links TRBV13 with TRBJ1-1; 10 bases map to TRBD1. There are 12 residues in the CDR3. Germline CDR1 is PRHDT and CDR2 is FYEKMQ (reference sequence). V lost 5 bases and J lost 12; bases outside the gene matches: 6. Here the CDR3 reads CASSRQGAQSFF. Written as DNA, the CDR3 is TGTGCCAGCAGCAGACAGGGGGCGCAGTCTTTCTTT.